The 15 T cell receptor beta chains reported below all come from one sample, sequenced in a study of blood T cell repertoires in COVID-19. The assay was immunoSEQ multiplex PCR, and TCRdb's table has in-frame clones only and misses some. The data hold around 150,000 clones, with approximately 80% observed a single time. Sequenced sample: peripheral blood. These receptor sequences come from a woman aged 80 or over with acute or convalescent COVID-19.

J is TRBJ1-2 and V is TRBV7-9, with TRBD1 matching over 7 bases. Germline CDR1 and CDR2: SEHNR and FQNEAQ (reference sequence). The CDR3 is made up of 15 amino acids. J lost 2 bases, V lost 4 bases, and 7 bases had no gene match. In DNA form, the CDR3 reads TGTGCCAGCAGCTCCTACAGGGGCGAAAACTATGGCTACACCTTC. Protein: CASSSYRGENYGYTF.

The chain has TRBV6-6 and TRBJ1-2, with a weak D call TRBD1 (6 bases). This CDR3 comprises 13 residues. Germline V lookup: CDR1 MNHNY, CDR2 SVGAGI (reference sequence). V lost 6 bases and J 4 bases, leaving 12 bases between the germline ends. The CDR3 bases are TGTGCCAGCAGCCCGACAGGCGGCTATGGCTACACCTTC. Amino acids: CASSPTGGYGYTF.

J is TRBJ1-5 and V is TRBV24-1; D is uncertain. The CDR3 extends over 14 amino acids. V dropped 3 bases and J dropped 6 bases, with 11 bases sitting between them. Per the germline V gene, CDR1 is KGHDR and CDR2 is SFDVKD. The CDR3 DNA is TGTGCCACCAGTGATCCCGCCTCCGGTCAGCCCCAGCATTTT. Its protein product is CATSDPASGQPQHF.

This chain links TRBV5-1 with TRBJ2-1, with 9 bases matching TRBD1. Germline loops: CDR1 SGHRS, CDR2 YFSETQ. The V and J ends lost 4 bases and 12 bases, in that order; junction bases with no gene match: 14. The CDR3 runs 15 residues. The CDR3 DNA sequence: TGCGCCAGCAGCCGCGCCGGGACAGGGAAAGAGGGGCAGTTCTTC. Translation: CASSRAGTGKEGQFF.

This clone came up a few times. The chain couples TRBV6-5 to TRBJ1-3; unclear D gene. Trimming shortened V by 2 bases and J by 6 bases, and 2 bases separated the two germline ends. The CDR3 length is 11 residues. Germline V gene sequence: CDR1 MNHEY, CDR2 SVGAGI. The chain's CDR3 is CASSYLNTIYF. Here the CDR3 DNA reads TGTGCCAGCAGTTACCTAAACACCATATATTTT.

The chain links TRBV7-9 to TRBJ1-1; unclear D gene. V shed 6 bases and J shed 4 bases, with 6 bases lying between them. This CDR3 is 11 amino acids long. Germline V gene sequence: CDR1 SEHNR, CDR2 FQNEAQ (reference sequence). The CDR3 here is CASRQATEAFF. CDR3 in DNA: TGTGCCAGCAGGCAAGCCACTGAAGCTTTCTTT.

The chain recombines TRBV6-5 with TRBJ1-4; weak D call: TRBD1 (5 bases). Germline lookup yields CDR1 MNHEY and CDR2 SVGAGI. Trimming shortened V by 2 bases and J by 2 bases, and 12 bases separated the two germline ends. CDR3 length: 16 amino acids. Here the CDR3 DNA reads TGTGCCAGCAGTTACCAAGCAGGGCCCACTAATGAAAAACTGTTTTTT. This codes for CASSYQAGPTNEKLFF.

This clone was observed a handful of times. Mismatch with germline at one junction end may stem from a read error. J is TRBJ1-4 and V is TRBV7-2; 7 positions agree with TRBD1. The germline gives CDR1 SGHTA, CDR2 FQGNSA. The CDR3 contains 15 residues. CDR3 sequence: CASSLGGTAGEKLFF. CDR3 nucleotide sequence: TGTGCCAGCAGTTTAGGGGGGACAGCCGGGGAAAAACTGTTTTTT.

J is TRBJ2-7 and V is TRBV12-5, with D tentatively TRBD2 (5 bases). V lost 2 bases, J lost 0 bases, and 14 bases lay in between. This CDR3 is built from 16 residues. Germline CDR1 LGHNT, CDR2 FRNRAP. The CDR3 here is CASGLPTRGSSYEQYF. CDR3 sequence (DNA): TGTGCTAGTGGTTTGCCTACGCGAGGGAGCTCCTACGAGCAGTACTTC.

The V call is TRBV4-1, the J call TRBJ1-6, with D possibly TRBD1 on 5 matching bases. Germline lookup yields CDR1 MGHRA and CDR2 YSYEKL. CDR3 length: 16 residues. Trimming took off 0 bases at V and 13 bases at J, with 19 bases between the two ends. The CDR3 nucleotides are TGCGCCAGCAGCCAAGATACAGGCGGAAGAGGAATTCCCCTCCACTTT. Protein product: CASSQDTGGRGIPLHF.

The chain is built from TRBV7-9 and TRBJ1-2; D is unresolved. This CDR3 has 14 amino acids. Per the germline V gene, CDR1 is SEHNR and CDR2 is FQNEAQ (reference sequence). V dropped 3 bases and J dropped 1 base, with 9 bases sitting between them. CDR3 coding DNA: TGTGCCAGCAGCTTGAATACAATTAACTATGGCTACACCTTC. It encodes CASSLNTINYGYTF.

J is TRBJ1-2 and V is TRBV3-1 (or the pseudogene TRBV3-2), with D uncertain. This CDR3 is 13 amino acids long. The germline V gene has CDR1 LGHDT and CDR2 YNNKEL (reference sequence). V lost 1 base to trimming and J lost 3 bases, with 6 bases between them. CDR3 loop: CASSQVQDYGYTF. CDR3 nucleotide sequence: TGTGCCAGCAGCCAAGTCCAGGACTATGGCTACACCTTC.

The rearrangement links TRBV3-1 (or the pseudogene TRBV3-2) to TRBJ1-2; D remains ambiguous. Germline assignment: CDR1 LGHDT and CDR2 YNNKEL (reference sequence). V was cut by 1 base and J by 2 bases, with 11 bases left in between. The CDR3 covers 15 residues. CDR3 sequence reads: CASSQAPGGNYGYTF. The CDR3, as DNA: TGTGCCAGCAGCCAAGCCCCGGGAGGGAACTATGGCTACACCTTC.

V usage is TRBV30 and J usage is TRBJ1-6; 12 nucleotides align to TRBD1. Looked up from germline, CDR1 is GTSNPN and CDR2 is SVGIG (reference sequence). This CDR3 has 19 amino acids. V lost 2 bases to trimming and J lost 7 bases; unmatched junction nucleotides: 15. CDR3: CAWSYPGTGGSGWNSPLHF. In DNA form, the CDR3 reads TGTGCCTGGAGTTACCCCGGGACAGGGGGCTCCGGTTGGAATTCACCCCTCCACTTT. Full variable domain (rest looked up from reference TRBV30 and TRBJ1-6): SQTIHQWPATLVQPVGSPLSLECTVEGTSNPNLYWYRQAAGRGLQLLFYSVGIGQISSEVPQNLSASRPQDRQFILSSKKLLLSDSGFYLCAWSYPGTGGSGWNSPLHFGNGTRLTVT.

V usage is TRBV5-1 and J usage is TRBJ1-1, with 12 bases lining up with TRBD1. V shed 4 bases and J 5 bases; nucleotides not matched to a gene: 12. The CDR3 is 17 residues long. Germline V gives CDR1 SGHRS, CDR2 YFSETQ. The CDR3 loop is CASSPAGTGGARTEAFF. The CDR3 bases are TGCGCCAGCAGCCCCGCAGGGACAGGGGGCGCGCGGACTGAAGCTTTCTTT.